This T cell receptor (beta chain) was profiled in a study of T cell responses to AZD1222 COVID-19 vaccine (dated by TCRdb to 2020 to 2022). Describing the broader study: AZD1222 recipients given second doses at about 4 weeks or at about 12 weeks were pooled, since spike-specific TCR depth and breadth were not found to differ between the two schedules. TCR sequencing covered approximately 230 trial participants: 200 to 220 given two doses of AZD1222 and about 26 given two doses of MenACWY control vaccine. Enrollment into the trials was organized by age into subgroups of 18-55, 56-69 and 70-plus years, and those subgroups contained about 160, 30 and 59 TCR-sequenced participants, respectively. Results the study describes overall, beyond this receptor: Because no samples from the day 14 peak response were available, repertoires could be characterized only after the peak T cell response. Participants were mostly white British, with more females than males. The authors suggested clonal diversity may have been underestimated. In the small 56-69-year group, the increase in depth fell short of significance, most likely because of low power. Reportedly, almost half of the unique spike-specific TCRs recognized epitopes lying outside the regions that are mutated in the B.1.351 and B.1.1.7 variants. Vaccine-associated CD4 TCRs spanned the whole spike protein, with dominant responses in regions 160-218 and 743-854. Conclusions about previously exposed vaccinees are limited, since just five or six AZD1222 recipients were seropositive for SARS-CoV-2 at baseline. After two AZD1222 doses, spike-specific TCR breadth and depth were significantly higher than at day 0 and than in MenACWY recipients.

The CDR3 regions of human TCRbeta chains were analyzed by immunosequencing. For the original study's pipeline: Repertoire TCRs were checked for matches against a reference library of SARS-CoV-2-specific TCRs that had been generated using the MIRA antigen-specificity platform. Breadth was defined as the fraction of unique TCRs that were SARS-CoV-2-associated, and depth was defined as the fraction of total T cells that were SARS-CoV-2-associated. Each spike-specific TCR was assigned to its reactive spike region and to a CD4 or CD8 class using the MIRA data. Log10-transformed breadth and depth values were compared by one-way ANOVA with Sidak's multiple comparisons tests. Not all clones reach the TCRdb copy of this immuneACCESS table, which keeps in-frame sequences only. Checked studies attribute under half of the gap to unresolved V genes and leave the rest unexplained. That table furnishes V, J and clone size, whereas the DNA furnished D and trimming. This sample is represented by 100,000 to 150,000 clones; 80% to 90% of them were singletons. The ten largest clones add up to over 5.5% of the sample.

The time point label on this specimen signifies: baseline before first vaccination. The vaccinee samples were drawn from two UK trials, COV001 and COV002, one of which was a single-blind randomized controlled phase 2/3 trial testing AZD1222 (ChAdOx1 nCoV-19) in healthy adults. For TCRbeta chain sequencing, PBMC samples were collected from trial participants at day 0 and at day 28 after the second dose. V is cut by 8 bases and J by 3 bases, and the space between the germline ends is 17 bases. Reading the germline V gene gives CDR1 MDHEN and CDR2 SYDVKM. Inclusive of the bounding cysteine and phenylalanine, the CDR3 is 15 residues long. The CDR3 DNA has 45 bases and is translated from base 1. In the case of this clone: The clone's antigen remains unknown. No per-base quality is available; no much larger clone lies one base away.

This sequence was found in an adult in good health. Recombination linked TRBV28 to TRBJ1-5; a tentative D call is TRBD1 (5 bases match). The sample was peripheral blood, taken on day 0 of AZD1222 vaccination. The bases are TGTGCCAGCGTCATGAGCGGGGGTTTCAATCAGCCCCAGCATTTT. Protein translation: CASVMSGGFNQPQHF.